The 16 T cell receptor beta chains reported below all come from one sample, sequenced in a study of Ad26.COV2.S vaccination and SARS-CoV-2 variants. Measured with immunoSEQ multiplex PCR; TCRdb has only the in-frame clones, and not every one. The repertoire holds some 390,000 clones, with approximately 90% as singletons. Noted treatment: roughly 18 received Ad26.COV2.S at low or high dose, single or two shots; 5 received placebo; per-sample allocation not given. On day 63 after the first injection, vaccine and placebo recipients gave samples. This material consisted of peripheral blood, taken in a trial of Ad26.COV2.S vaccine versus placebo. These TCRs come from a person between 18 and 65 years old who received the Ad26.COV2.S COVID-19 vaccine or a placebo.

The chain carries TRBV4-1 and TRBJ1-2; D is ambiguous. The CDR3 contains 17 residues. The germline gives CDR1 MGHRA, CDR2 YSYEKL. Trimming shortened V by 0 bases and J by 4 bases, and 18 bases separated the two germline ends. Here the CDR3 DNA reads TGCGCCAGCAGCCAAGATGACACAGCTATCCAATTCTATGGCTACACCTTC. Translation: CASSQDDTAIQFYGYTF.

The rearrangement links TRBV5-4 to TRBJ2-5, with 7 bases lining up with TRBD1. The junction had 4 bases not matched to a gene; V was cut back by 0 bases and J by 5 bases. The CDR3 has 14 residues. Germline CDR1 SGHNT, CDR2 YYREEE (reference sequence). CDR3 in amino acids: CASSLGQGEETQYF. The CDR3 nucleotides are TGTGCCAGCAGCTTGGGACAGGGCGAGGAGACCCAGTACTTC. Combining the CDR3 with reference TRBV5-4 and TRBJ2-5 gives the whole variable domain ETGVTQSPTHLIKTRGQQVTLRCSSQSGHNTVSWYQQALGQGPQFIFQYYREEENGRGNFPPRFSGLQFPNYSSELNVNALELDDSALYLCASSLGQGEETQYFGPGTRLLVL.

The chain carries TRBV18 and TRBJ1-3; tentative D call: TRBD1 (6 bases). This CDR3 is built from 16 residues. The V and J ends lost 3 bases and 1 base respectively, with 13 bases between them. CDR1 is KGHSH, CDR2 LQKENI, per germline. The CDR3 DNA reads TGTGCCAGCTCACCCGGAGCAGGGGCATCTGGAAACACCATATATTTT. It translates to CASSPGAGASGNTIYF. The full variable domain, in which reference TRBV18 and TRBJ1-3 provide the parts outside the CDR3, is NAGVMQNPRHLVRRRGQEARLRCSPMKGHSHVYWYRQLPEEGLKFMVYLQKENIIDESGMPKERFSAEFPKEGPSILRIQQVVRGDSAAYFCASSPGAGASGNTIYFGEGSWLTVV.

This clone was detected a few times. The CDR3 loop reads CASSRDYANTGELFF. The CDR3, as DNA: TGCGCCAGCAGCAGGGACTACGCGAACACCGGGGAGCTGTTTTTT. V is TRBV10-1 and J is TRBJ2-2; 7 bases are a match to TRBD2. Germline CDR1 and CDR2: WNHNN and SYGVQD (reference sequence). The CDR3 totals 15 residues. V was pared by 6 bases and J by 0 bases, with 4 bases of the junction left unmatched.

This chain uses TRBV9 with TRBJ2-3, with 11 positions matching TRBD1. The V gene's germline CDR1 is SGDLS and CDR2 YYNGEE. The CDR3 runs 17 residues. Unmatched junction bases numbered 7, after V lost 3 bases and J lost 1 base. Written as DNA, the CDR3 is TGTGCCAGCAGCGAACCCCGGGACAGGGGGGGCACAGATACGCAGTATTTT. This gives the protein CASSEPRDRGGTDTQYF.

This rearrangement joins TRBV2 to TRBJ1-1; D is possibly TRBD1 (6 bases). Germline CDR1 SNHLY, CDR2 FYNNEI. The ends were cut back, 4 bases at V and 10 bases at J, with 13 bases in the middle. The CDR3 is 12 residues long. The CDR3 DNA reads as TGTGCCAGCAGTGTGGGGGGCTTAGGAGCTTTCTTT. Translating it yields CASSVGGLGAFF.

This rearrangement joins TRBV6-1 to TRBJ1-5; 9 bases line up with TRBD1. The CDR3 is made up of 15 amino acids. V gave up 3 bases and J gave up 3 bases; unmatched junction bases: 3. Germline-derived CDR1 and CDR2 are MNHNS and SASEGT. DNA of the CDR3: TGTGCCAGCAGTGACGACAGGGGGATCAATCAGCCCCAGCATTTT. Its translation is CASSDDRGINQPQHF.

CDR3 sequence: CASSRGLDTDTQYF. CDR3 DNA sequence: TGTGCCAGCAGCCGGGGACTAGATACAGATACGCAGTATTTT. The rearrangement links TRBV5-4 to TRBJ2-3, with TRBD2 matching 8 bases. The CDR3 has 14 amino acids. V lost 4 bases and J lost 3; bases outside the gene matches: 4. The germline gives CDR1 SGHNT, CDR2 YYREEE (reference sequence).

The rearrangement joins TRBV6-5 to TRBJ1-1, with D possibly TRBD1 on 5 matching bases. The CDR3 has 13 amino acids. Germline V lookup: CDR1 MNHEY, CDR2 SVGAGI. Trimming pared 4 bases from V and 5 bases from J, leaving 11 bases between. CDR3 DNA: TGTGCCAGCAGTTCGGGGCAGTCGACTGAAGCTTTCTTT. Its translation is CASSSGQSTEAFF.

This clone has just one count. J is TRBJ2-3 and V is TRBV7-9, with TRBD2 matching over 9 bases. There are 16 residues in the CDR3. V lost 3 bases and J lost 1; bases outside the gene matches: 5. Germline values: CDR1 SEHNR, CDR2 FQNEAQ (reference sequence). The CDR3 DNA reads TGTGCCAGCAGCTTTGGGCGGGGGGGCCGCACAGATACGCAGTATTTT. This codes for CASSFGRGGRTDTQYF. Variable domain in full (rest from reference TRBV7-9 and TRBJ2-3): DTGVSQNPRHKITKRGQNVTFRCDPISEHNRLYWYRQTLGQGPEFLTYFQNEAQLEKSRLLSDRFSAERPKGSFSTLEIQRTEQGDSAMYLCASSFGRGGRTDTQYFGPGTRLTVL.

This clone has a single count. The rearrangement joins TRBV30 to TRBJ2-5; D is possibly TRBD1 (6 bases). This CDR3 has 14 residues. Germline V gene sequence: CDR1 GTSNPN, CDR2 SVGIG (reference sequence). Between the trimmed V and J ends, which lost 0 bases and 4 bases, there was a span of 12 bases. This CDR3 is CAWSVQGDRETQYF. In DNA form, the CDR3 reads TGTGCCTGGAGTGTACAGGGCGATCGAGAGACCCAGTACTTC.

This clone has a single count. This chain joins TRBV7-9 and TRBJ2-3, with 10 bases fitting TRBD2. Looked up from germline, CDR1 is SEHNR and CDR2 is FQNEAQ (reference sequence). CDR3 size: 14 residues. V gave up 5 bases and J gave up 3 bases; unmatched junction bases: 2. The CDR3 DNA reads TGTGCCAGCAGCGCGGGACTAGCGACAGATACGCAGTATTTT. Amino acid sequence: CASSAGLATDTQYF.

The chain is built from TRBV27 and TRBJ2-2; the D is unclear. The germline gives CDR1 MNHEY, CDR2 SMNVEV (reference sequence). Trimming shortened V by 3 bases and J by 6 bases, and 11 bases separated the two germline ends. CDR3 length: 14 amino acids. The CDR3 here is CASSLGSWPGELFF. The CDR3, as DNA: TGTGCCAGCAGTTTGGGTTCTTGGCCCGGGGAGCTGTTTTTT.

The chain employs TRBV4-1 and TRBJ2-3; 8 positions agree with TRBD2. From germline, CDR1 is MGHRA and CDR2 YSYEKL. The V and J ends lost 0 bases and 0 bases, in that order; junction bases with no gene match: 5. The CDR3 has 17 amino acids. Here the CDR3 DNA reads TGCGCCAGCAGCCAAGAACCGAGCGGGGGAAGCACAGATACGCAGTATTTT. Translated: CASSQEPSGGSTDTQYF.

CDR3 bases: TGTGCCAGCAGCCCGAGCGGGGGCTCCCTATCTGGGGCCAACGTCCTGACTTTC. It is translated as CASSPSGGSLSGANVLTF. J is TRBJ2-6 and V is TRBV5-5, with 8 bases lining up with TRBD2. Looked up from germline, CDR1 is SGHKS and CDR2 is YYEKEE (reference sequence). The CDR3 sequence is 18 residues long. Trimming cost V 4 bases and J 1 base; bases outside gene matches: 10.

Here the CDR3 DNA reads TGTGCCAGTAGTATTTGGGAAGAGTGGCAGGAGGGCAATCAGCCCCAGCATTTT. This sequence encodes CASSIWEEWQEGNQPQHF. This rearrangement joins TRBV19 to TRBJ1-5; D is ambiguous. The CDR3 loop spans 18 amino acids. V was pared by 3 bases and J by 2 bases, with 20 bases between. Germline CDR1 is LNHDA and CDR2 is SQIVND (reference sequence).